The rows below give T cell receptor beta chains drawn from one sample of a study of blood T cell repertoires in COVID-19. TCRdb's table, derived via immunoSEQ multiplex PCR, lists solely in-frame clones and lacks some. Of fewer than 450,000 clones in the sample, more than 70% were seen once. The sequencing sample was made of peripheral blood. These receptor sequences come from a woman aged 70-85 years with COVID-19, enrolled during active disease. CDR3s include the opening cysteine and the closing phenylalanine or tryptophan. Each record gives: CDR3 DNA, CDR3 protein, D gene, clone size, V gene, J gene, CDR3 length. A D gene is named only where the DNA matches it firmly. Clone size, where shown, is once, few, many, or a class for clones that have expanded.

cdr3_nt: TGTGCCAGCAGCCCGAGGGGGGGTGGCGGGTTCTCTCTCACAGATACGCAGTATTTT
cdr3_aa: CASSPRGGGGFSLTDTQYF
d_call: NA
clone_size: NA
v_call: TRBV9
j_call: TRBJ2-3
cdr3_length: 19

cdr3_nt: TGCGCCAGCAGCCCTGCGGGGGCTAGCACAGATACGCAGTATTTT
cdr3_aa: CASSPAGASTDTQYF
d_call: NA
clone_size: NA
v_call: TRBV5-1
j_call: TRBJ2-3
cdr3_length: 15

cdr3_nt: TGTGCCAGCAGTTTATTCGGGGGGTCCTACGAGCAGTACTTC
cdr3_aa: CASSLFGGSYEQYF
d_call: TRBD2
clone_size: many
v_call: TRBV27
j_call: TRBJ2-7
cdr3_length: 14

cdr3_nt: TGCGCCAGCCGATTCAACCAGGGGAACGGGGAGCTGTTTTTT
cdr3_aa: CASRFNQGNGELFF
d_call: NA
clone_size: NA
v_call: TRBV4-1
j_call: TRBJ2-2
cdr3_length: 14

cdr3_nt: TGTGCCAGCAGCCAAGACCTGACGGGATTCTCTGGGGCCAACGTCCTGACTTTC
cdr3_aa: CASSQDLTGFSGANVLTF
d_call: NA
clone_size: once
v_call: TRBV3-1/TRBV3-2
j_call: TRBJ2-6
cdr3_length: 18

cdr3_nt: TGTGCCAGCAGCAACGACAGGGGGCTTAAGAATTCACCCCTCCACTTT
cdr3_aa: CASSNDRGLKNSPLHF
d_call: TRBD1
clone_size: NA
v_call: TRBV5-6
j_call: TRBJ1-6
cdr3_length: 16

cdr3_nt: TGTGCCAGCAGCTTGCTGGGGCTGGACACTGAAGCTTTCTTT
cdr3_aa: CASSLLGLDTEAFF
d_call: NA
clone_size: NA
v_call: TRBV5-8
j_call: TRBJ1-1
cdr3_length: 14

cdr3_nt: TGTGCCAGCACTCGGGCAGCGGGTGGCTACACCTTC
cdr3_aa: CASTRAAGGYTF
d_call: NA
clone_size: once
v_call: TRBV9
j_call: TRBJ1-2
cdr3_length: 12

cdr3_nt: TGTGCCAGCAGTCTAGAACAGGTGACTGGCTACACCTTC
cdr3_aa: CASSLEQVTGYTF
d_call: NA
clone_size: NA
v_call: TRBV12-3/TRBV12-4
j_call: TRBJ1-2
cdr3_length: 13

cdr3_nt: TGTGCCAGCAGGGGAGCGCAGGTCCTCCAAGAGACCCAGTACTTC
cdr3_aa: CASRGAQVLQETQYF
d_call: NA
clone_size: NA
v_call: TRBV28
j_call: TRBJ2-5
cdr3_length: 15

cdr3_nt: TGTGCCAGCAGTTATTTAGCGGGGGGGCCGGCGAATGAGCAGTTCTTC
cdr3_aa: CASSYLAGGPANEQFF
d_call: TRBD2
clone_size: once
v_call: TRBV6-2/TRBV6-3
j_call: TRBJ2-1
cdr3_length: 16

cdr3_nt: TGTGCCAGCAGTTTGCCGGGGGGGACAGATACGCAGTATTTT
cdr3_aa: CASSLPGGTDTQYF
d_call: TRBD2
clone_size: NA
v_call: TRBV28
j_call: TRBJ2-3
cdr3_length: 14

cdr3_nt: TGTGCCAGCAGTTTGTCCAGGGTGTGGTCCGAGCAGTACTTC
cdr3_aa: CASSLSRVWSEQYF
d_call: NA
clone_size: NA
v_call: TRBV27
j_call: TRBJ2-7
cdr3_length: 14

cdr3_nt: TGTGCCAGCAGCGGACAGGGTAGTGAGCAGTTCTTC
cdr3_aa: CASSGQGSEQFF
d_call: TRBD1
clone_size: NA
v_call: TRBV9
j_call: TRBJ2-1
cdr3_length: 12

cdr3_nt: TGTGCCAGCAGTGAAGCTCTTAAGGGGGCCTACGGCTACACCTTC
cdr3_aa: CASSEALKGAYGYTF
d_call: TRBD1
clone_size: NA
v_call: TRBV6-1
j_call: TRBJ1-2
cdr3_length: 15

cdr3_nt: TGTGCCAGCAGTGGAAGTCCGAGAAATTCACCCCTCCACTTT
cdr3_aa: CASSGSPRNSPLHF
d_call: NA
clone_size: NA
v_call: TRBV2
j_call: TRBJ1-6
cdr3_length: 14

cdr3_nt: TGTGCCACCAGCAGATTTAGGGACAGGGCTAATGAAAAACTGTTTTTT
cdr3_aa: CATSRFRDRANEKLFF
d_call: TRBD1
clone_size: NA
v_call: TRBV15
j_call: TRBJ1-4
cdr3_length: 16

cdr3_nt: TGTGCCACCACCCCGGGACAGGGCGCTGGCTACACCTTC
cdr3_aa: CATTPGQGAGYTF
d_call: TRBD1
clone_size: NA
v_call: TRBV24-1
j_call: TRBJ1-2
cdr3_length: 13

cdr3_nt: TGCGCCAGCTCCCAGGGGGAATGGGGCTACGAGCAGTACTTC
cdr3_aa: CASSQGEWGYEQYF
d_call: TRBD1
clone_size: NA
v_call: TRBV4-1
j_call: TRBJ2-7
cdr3_length: 14

cdr3_nt: TGTGCCAGCTCATCAAAGGGACAGGGCAATAATTCACCCCTCCACTTT
cdr3_aa: CASSSKGQGNNSPLHF
d_call: TRBD1
clone_size: NA
v_call: TRBV18
j_call: TRBJ1-6
cdr3_length: 16

cdr3_nt: TGTGCCAGCAGCCGGGACAGGGTAAACACCATATATTTT
cdr3_aa: CASSRDRVNTIYF
d_call: TRBD1
clone_size: NA
v_call: TRBV2
j_call: TRBJ1-3
cdr3_length: 13

cdr3_nt: TGTGCCAGCAGTTTAATGTGGACTAGCGAAGAGACCCAGTACTTC
cdr3_aa: CASSLMWTSEETQYF
d_call: TRBD2
clone_size: NA
v_call: TRBV27
j_call: TRBJ2-5
cdr3_length: 15

cdr3_nt: TGTGCCTGGCTCAGGGTGGGCAACTATGGCTACACCTTC
cdr3_aa: CAWLRVGNYGYTF
d_call: NA
clone_size: NA
v_call: TRBV30
j_call: TRBJ1-2
cdr3_length: 13

cdr3_nt: TGTGCCAGCAGCGGAAGAGACACTGAAGCTTTCTTT
cdr3_aa: CASSGRDTEAFF
d_call: NA
clone_size: NA
v_call: TRBV9
j_call: TRBJ1-1
cdr3_length: 12

cdr3_nt: TGTGCCAGCAGTGAATTCGACAGGGGAGATTATGGCTACACCTTC
cdr3_aa: CASSEFDRGDYGYTF
d_call: TRBD1
clone_size: NA
v_call: TRBV2
j_call: TRBJ1-2
cdr3_length: 15

cdr3_nt: TGTGCCAGCAGCCAAGCGAGGCGGGCTACTGAAGCTTTCTTT
cdr3_aa: CASSQARRATEAFF
d_call: NA
clone_size: NA
v_call: TRBV3-1/TRBV3-2
j_call: TRBJ1-1
cdr3_length: 14

cdr3_nt: TGCGCCAGCAGCTTGGATATGTATGGCTACACCTTC
cdr3_aa: CASSLDMYGYTF
d_call: NA
clone_size: NA
v_call: TRBV5-1
j_call: TRBJ1-2
cdr3_length: 12

cdr3_nt: TGTGCCAGCAGTTTAAGACAATCAAGCTCTGGAAACACCATATATTTT
cdr3_aa: CASSLRQSSSGNTIYF
d_call: NA
clone_size: NA
v_call: TRBV28
j_call: TRBJ1-3
cdr3_length: 16

cdr3_nt: TGCGCCAGCAGTGAAGCCTCGGCGGGCACAGATACGCAGTATTTT
cdr3_aa: CASSEASAGTDTQYF
d_call: NA
clone_size: NA
v_call: TRBV10-1
j_call: TRBJ2-3
cdr3_length: 15

cdr3_nt: TGCGCCAGCAGCTTGGCGACAGGAATCTACGAGCAGTACTTC
cdr3_aa: CASSLATGIYEQYF
d_call: NA
clone_size: NA
v_call: TRBV5-1
j_call: TRBJ2-7
cdr3_length: 14

cdr3_nt: TGTGCCAGCCGAAGGGAGTATACGAACACCGGGGAGCTGTTTTTT
cdr3_aa: CASRREYTNTGELFF
d_call: NA
clone_size: NA
v_call: TRBV27
j_call: TRBJ2-2
cdr3_length: 15

cdr3_nt: TGTGCCAGCAGTGAGGGACAATTGATTCAGCCCCAGCATTTT
cdr3_aa: CASSEGQLIQPQHF
d_call: NA
clone_size: NA
v_call: TRBV6-1
j_call: TRBJ1-5
cdr3_length: 14

cdr3_nt: TGTGCCAGCAGTTACTCGAAATCAGTACATCCCCAGCATTTT
cdr3_aa: CASSYSKSVHPQHF
d_call: NA
clone_size: NA
v_call: TRBV6-2/TRBV6-3
j_call: TRBJ1-5
cdr3_length: 14

cdr3_nt: TGTGCCAGCAGTTTATTAGTGACACAGGGGAACACTGAAGCTTTCTTT
cdr3_aa: CASSLLVTQGNTEAFF
d_call: NA
clone_size: once
v_call: TRBV27
j_call: TRBJ1-1
cdr3_length: 16